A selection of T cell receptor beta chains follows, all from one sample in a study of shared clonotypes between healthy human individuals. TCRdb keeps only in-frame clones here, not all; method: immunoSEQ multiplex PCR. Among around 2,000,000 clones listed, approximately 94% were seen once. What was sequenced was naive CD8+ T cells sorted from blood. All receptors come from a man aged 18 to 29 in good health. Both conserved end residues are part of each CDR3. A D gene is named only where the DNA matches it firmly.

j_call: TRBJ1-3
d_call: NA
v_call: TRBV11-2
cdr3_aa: CASSSGDMRGNTIYF
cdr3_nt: TGTGCCAGCAGCTCGGGAGATATGCGAGGAAACACCATATATTTT

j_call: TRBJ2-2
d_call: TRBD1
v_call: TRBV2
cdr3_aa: CASTRQGANTGELFF
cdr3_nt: TGTGCCAGCACTAGACAGGGCGCGAACACCGGGGAGCTGTTTTTT

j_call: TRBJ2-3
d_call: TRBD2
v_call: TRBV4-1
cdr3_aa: CASSPGLAGGPKDTQYF
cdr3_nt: TGCGCCAGCAGCCCGGGACTAGCGGGGGGGCCGAAAGATACGCAGTATTTT

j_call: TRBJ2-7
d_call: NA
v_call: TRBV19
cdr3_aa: CASSLSANLVFEQYF
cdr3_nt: TGTGCCAGTAGTCTAAGTGCTAACTTAGTTTTTGAGCAGTACTTC

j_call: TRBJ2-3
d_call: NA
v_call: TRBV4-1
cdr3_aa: CASSPDGTDTQYF
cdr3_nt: TGCGCCAGCAGCCCGGACGGCACAGATACGCAGTATTTT

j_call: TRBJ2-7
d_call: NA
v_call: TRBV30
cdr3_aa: CAWAIVGGLSSEQYF
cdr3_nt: TGTGCCTGGGCGATCGTCGGGGGATTATCGTCCGAGCAGTACTTC

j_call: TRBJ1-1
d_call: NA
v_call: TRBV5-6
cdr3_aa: CASSLRVLGTEAFF
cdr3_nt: TGTGCCAGCAGCTTGCGGGTTCTCGGCACTGAAGCTTTCTTT

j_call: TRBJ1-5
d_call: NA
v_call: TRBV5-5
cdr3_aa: CASSLDNQPQHF
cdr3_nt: TGTGCCAGCAGCTTGGATAATCAGCCCCAGCATTTT

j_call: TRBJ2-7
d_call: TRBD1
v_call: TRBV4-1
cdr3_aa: CASSLGQGTEQYF
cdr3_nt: TGCGCCAGCAGCCTCGGACAGGGAACCGAGCAGTACTTC

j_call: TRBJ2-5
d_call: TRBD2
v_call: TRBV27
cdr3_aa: CASSLRLAGAVETQYF
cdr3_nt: TGTGCCAGCAGTCTGCGACTAGCGGGGGCTGTGGAGACCCAGTACTTC

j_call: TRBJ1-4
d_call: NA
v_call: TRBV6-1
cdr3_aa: CASWEGSTNEKLFF
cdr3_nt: TGTGCCAGCTGGGAGGGGTCGACTAATGAAAAACTGTTTTTT

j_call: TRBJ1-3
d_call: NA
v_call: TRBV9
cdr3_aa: CASSVVPDSGNTIYF
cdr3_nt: TGTGCCAGCAGCGTCGTCCCCGATTCTGGAAACACCATATATTTT

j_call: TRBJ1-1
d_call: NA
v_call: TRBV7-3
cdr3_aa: CASSLFDRDEAFF
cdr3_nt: TGTGCCAGCAGCTTGTTCGACCGGGACGAAGCTTTCTTT

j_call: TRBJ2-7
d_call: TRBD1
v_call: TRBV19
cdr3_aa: CARDRHVYEQYF
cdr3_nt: TGTGCCAGGGACAGGCACGTCTACGAGCAGTACTTC

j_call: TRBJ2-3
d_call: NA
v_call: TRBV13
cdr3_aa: CASTLGVTSTDTQYF
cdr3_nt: TGTGCCAGCACCTTAGGGGTTACTAGCACAGATACGCAGTATTTT